This T cell receptor beta chain was observed in a study of regulatory T cells in long-lasting Graves disease (dated by TCRdb to the early 2020s). About the full investigation: To count as having persistent Graves' disease, a patient had to have received antithyroid drug treatment for over 5 years with TSH receptor autoantibodies remaining persistently positive. Peripheral blood TCR sequencing and RNA sequencing compared persistent Graves' disease patients with newly diagnosed Graves' disease patients. In the clinical cohort, patients with persistent Graves' disease had used antithyroid drugs for an average of about 10 years. A total of around 35 samples were covered by TCR sequencing, comprising some 13 persistent and around 20 newly diagnosed Graves' disease patients. The study was conducted in China and was registered as a clinical trial. General conclusions and limits of the study: The authors noted that the small sample size was a limitation that may lower accuracy. Lower TCR Shannon entropy and fewer highly expanded clones were observed in persistent Graves' disease patients than in newly diagnosed patients, which suggested clonal expansion. Only the TCR beta chain was sequenced and analyzed. Persistent patients shared more public clonotypes among themselves (around 2,500) than newly diagnosed patients did (more than 950). Only peripheral blood was studied, because thyroid tissue, the primary lesion, was inaccessible. Preferential use of TRBV28, TRBJ1-2 and TRBJ2-5 was observed in persistent disease, whereas TRBV20-1 and TRBJ2-1 were favored in newly diagnosed disease.

What this sample's time point label stands for: persistent/refractory GD, antithyroid drugs over 5 years with positive TRAb. RNA was extracted from PBMCs in TRIzol for both TCR sequencing and RNA sequencing. Graves' disease was diagnosed according to American Thyroid Association guidelines. The patients came from an endocrinology department in Xi'an, China. From each patient, approximately 10 milliliters of peripheral blood was collected into an EDTA anticoagulant tube. Ficoll Paque Plus density gradient separation was used to isolate PBMCs, and no further T cell sorting was done. An Agilent 2100 Bioanalyzer and agarose gel were used to assess RNA quality, and a NanoDrop 2000 was used to measure RNA concentration. Libraries were made using multiplex PCR. Sequenced using an Illumina HiSeq 4000. TCR beta libraries were built with iRepertoire HTBI primers and Arm-PCR amplification of CDR3 regions. PCR products were gel purified before sequencing. The paper's data handling went like this. Across samples, about 63 TRBV and roughly 15 TRBJ segments were identified and used for gene usage analysis of CDR3 amino acid clonotypes. COPE and FqMerger were used to merge the filtered high-quality paired reads into contigs. BLAST was used to align contigs to the IMGT TRBV, TRBD and TRBJ reference genes, and CDR3 was defined following IMGT. Any clonotype with a frequency above 0.1% was counted as a highly expanded clone. Shannon entropy served as the measure of repertoire diversity, while the Gini coefficient captured V-J evenness. A clonotype found in more than one individual was treated as public. TCRdb itself trimmed the public reads at Q25 with fastp, ran MiXCR and retained productive beta chains. Under each unique CDR3 protein, matching rows form one entry showing the most common genes and DNA. What appears here as the V and J calls and clone size reflects TCRdb's work, not the paper's. This sample is represented by some 300,000 distinct CDR3 sequences; roughly a fifth of them were singletons. The ten largest clones take up about 61% of the sample.

For this clonotype: Which antigen it targets is not known. No quality values exist for individual bases; no much larger clone is one base distant.

The germline V gene provides CDR1 MNHEY and CDR2 SVGEGT. V ends up 2 bases short and J 4 bases short, with an unmatched junction base count of 8. Inclusive of the bounding cysteine and phenylalanine, the CDR3 is 17 residues long. The read is trimmed to its CDR3 DNA, 51 bases read in frame from base 1. Source: peripheral blood mononuclear cells (PBMCs), taken when the disease was refractory, from a patient treated with antithyroid drugs. This TCR derives from a female donor with Graves disease. The rearrangement combines TRBV6-2 or TRBV6-3 with TRBJ2-7, with 13 junctional bases fitting TRBD2. The encoded CDR3 is CASSYTAEGLAGYEQYF. The nucleotide sequence is given as TGTGCCAGCAGTTACACGGCCGAGGGACTAGCGGGGTACGAGCAGTACTTC.